This T cell receptor beta chain was identified during a study of T cell responses to AZD1222 COVID-19 vaccine. This clone occurred once. Germline loops: CDR1 MNHEY, CDR2 SVGEGT. The length of the CDR3 is 16 residues. V lost 2 bases to trimming and J lost 0 bases, with 8 bases between them. Clones were sequenced by immunoSEQ multiplex PCR, and TCRdb holds only the in-frame ones, with some missing. The sample carries around 94,000 clones, roughly 90% recorded once. The receptor was derived from an adult in good health. Sequenced here: peripheral blood, sampled on day 0 of AZD1222 vaccination. The chain is built from TRBV6-2 or TRBV6-3 and TRBJ2-6; no clear D gene. The CDR3 sequence is CASSYGRLSGANVLTF. The CDR3 DNA reads TGTGCCAGCAGTTACGGTCGCCTCTCTGGGGCCAACGTCCTGACTTTC.